This T cell receptor beta chain appears in the sequencing data of a study of T-cell memory formation after mild COVID-19. Study conclusions and caveats: Pre-infection memory contained some responding clones, which suggested that cross-reactive memory had joined. The second-wave clones peaking on day 37 were not confirmed as SARS-CoV-2-specific.

TCRdb independently ran MiXCR on the 5' RACE reads; one entry per CDR3 protein. The sample consists of hundreds of thousands of distinct CDR3 sequences, 20% to 30% of them appearing once. As concerns this clonotype: Its target is not known.

Germline values: CDR1 KGHDR, CDR2 SFDVKD. V lost 3 bases and J lost 6; bases outside the gene matches: 3. The CDR3 loop spans 13 amino acids. The gene calls are TRBV24-1 and TRBJ1-2; the match to TRBD1 covers 7 bases. The sample taken for sequencing was PBMCs or a T cell subset sorted from them (not recorded which). This TCR derives from an adult woman who had mild COVID-19 (a few samples of this study predate the infection). Cell type and time point are not known. The CDR3 DNA follows: TGTGCCACCAGTGATCTTGACAGGGATGGCTACACCTTC. Protein sequence: CATSDLDRDGYTF.